The rows below give T cell receptor beta chains drawn from one sample of a study of long-term antiretroviral therapy in people with HIV. Here immunoSEQ multiplex PCR was the method, and the copy in TCRdb shows in-frame clones only, minus some. The repertoire includes about 36,000 clones, approximately 83% of them detected once, and roughly 10% sits in the top ten. The starting material was unsorted PBMCs, obtained 2.2 years after starting antiretroviral therapy. The source is a man aged 18 to 29 with HIV. The CDR3 runs from the conserved cysteine through the conserved F or W. Fields, in order: CDR3 length, J gene, V gene, CDR3 protein.

14,TRBJ2-1,TRBV27,CASRSLAGANEQFF
22,TRBJ2-6,TRBV30,CAWRGGDTSKAGTASGANVLTF
15,TRBJ2-7,TRBV4-2,CASSQEAGLSYEQYF
14,TRBJ2-7,TRBV4-2,CASSQEGVVYEQYF
15,TRBJ1-2,TRBV4-1,CASSQDRGQGRGYTF
15,TRBJ2-7,TRBV4-1,CASRQEDGSSYEQYF
15,TRBJ2-5,TRBV2,CASSDRFHFQETQYF
15,TRBJ2-3,TRBV27,CASNPRGAWSHTQYF
13,TRBJ1-6,TRBV30,CAWAPGSRSPLHF
13,TRBJ1-2,TRBV7-3,CASSVGANYGYTF
19,TRBJ2-1,TRBV14,CASSQDHVRVGRSYNEQFF
16,TRBJ2-1,TRBV2,CASSEYRASSYNEQFF
17,TRBJ1-3,TRBV11-2,CASAAGTGPDSGNTIYF
15,TRBJ2-5,TRBV12-5,CASGSSGARGETQYF
12,TRBJ2-3,TRBV27,CASSLGGATQYF
14,TRBJ1-2,TRBV30,CARSLGTSEDGYTF
12,TRBJ2-7,TRBV6-5,CAVRESIYEQYF
16,TRBJ1-2,TRBV7-9,CASSSLMTSMSYGYTF
16,TRBJ2-7,TRBV9,CASSVATRGPVYEQYF
13,TRBJ2-1,TRBV29-1,CSVPVSQSNEQFF
16,TRBJ1-2,TRBV7-2,CASSLAPHIDMGGYTF